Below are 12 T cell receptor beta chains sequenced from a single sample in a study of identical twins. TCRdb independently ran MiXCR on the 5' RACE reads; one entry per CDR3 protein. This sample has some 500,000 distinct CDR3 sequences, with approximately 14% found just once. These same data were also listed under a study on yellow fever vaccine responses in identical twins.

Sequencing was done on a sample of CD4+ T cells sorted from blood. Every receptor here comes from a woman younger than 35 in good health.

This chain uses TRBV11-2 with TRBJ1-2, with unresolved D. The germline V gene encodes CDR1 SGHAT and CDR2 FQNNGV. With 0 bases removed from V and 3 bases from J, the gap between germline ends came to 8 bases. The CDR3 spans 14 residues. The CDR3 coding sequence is TGTGCCAGCAGCTTAGAGGTGGGCGACTATGGCTACACCTTC. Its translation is CASSLEVGDYGYTF.

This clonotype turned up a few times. Here the CDR3 reads CASSLSGGAAYPYF. DNA for the CDR3: TGTGCCAGCAGCCTTAGCGGGGGGGCTGCTTATCCGTACTTC. This chain links TRBV5-4 with TRBJ2-7; TRBD2 matches 11 bases. CDR3 length equals 14 residues. V dropped 4 bases and J dropped 12; count of bases not matched to a gene: 12. The germline V gene has CDR1 SGHNT and CDR2 YYREEE (reference sequence).

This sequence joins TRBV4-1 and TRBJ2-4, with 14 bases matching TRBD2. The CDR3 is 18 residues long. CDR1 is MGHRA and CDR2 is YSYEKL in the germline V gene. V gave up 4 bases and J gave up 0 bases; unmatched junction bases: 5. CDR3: CASSLGLAGGIAKNIQYF. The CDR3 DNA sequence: TGCGCCAGCAGCCTCGGACTAGCGGGAGGTATAGCCAAAAACATTCAGTACTTC.

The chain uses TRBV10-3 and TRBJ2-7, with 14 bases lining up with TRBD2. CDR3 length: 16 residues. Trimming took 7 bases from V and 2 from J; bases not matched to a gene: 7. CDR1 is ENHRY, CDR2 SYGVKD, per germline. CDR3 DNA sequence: TGTGCCATCACCGGGACTAGCGGGAGCGCGGCCTACGAGCAGTACTTC. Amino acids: CAITGTSGSAAYEQYF.

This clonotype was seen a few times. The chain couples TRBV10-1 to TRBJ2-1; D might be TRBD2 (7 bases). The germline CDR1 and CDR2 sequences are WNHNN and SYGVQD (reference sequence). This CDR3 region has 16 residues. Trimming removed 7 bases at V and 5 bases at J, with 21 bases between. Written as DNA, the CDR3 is TGCGCCAGCAATGGGTTAGAGGGAGGGGGTAACAATGAGCAGTTCTTC. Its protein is CASNGLEGGGNNEQFF.

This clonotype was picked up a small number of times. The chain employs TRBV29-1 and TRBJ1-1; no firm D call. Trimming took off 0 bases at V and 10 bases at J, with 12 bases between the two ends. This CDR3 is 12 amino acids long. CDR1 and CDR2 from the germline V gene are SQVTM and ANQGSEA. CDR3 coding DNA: TGCAGCGTTGAAGATCTCAGGCAGCCAGCTTTCTTT. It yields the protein CSVEDLRQPAFF.

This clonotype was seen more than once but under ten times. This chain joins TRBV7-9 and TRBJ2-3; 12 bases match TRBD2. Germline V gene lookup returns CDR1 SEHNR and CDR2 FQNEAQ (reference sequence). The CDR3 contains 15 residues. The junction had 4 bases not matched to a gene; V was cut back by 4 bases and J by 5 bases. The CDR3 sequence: CASSYLAGGRDTQYF. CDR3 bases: TGTGCCAGCAGCTACCTAGCGGGAGGGAGAGATACGCAGTATTTT.

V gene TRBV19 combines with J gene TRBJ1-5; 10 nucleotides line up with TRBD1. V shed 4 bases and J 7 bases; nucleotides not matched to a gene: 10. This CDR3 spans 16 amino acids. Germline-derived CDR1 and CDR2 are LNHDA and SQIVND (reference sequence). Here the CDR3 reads CASSNRDRGAKQPQHF. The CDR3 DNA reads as TGTGCCAGTAGTAACCGGGACAGGGGCGCAAAACAGCCCCAGCATTTT.

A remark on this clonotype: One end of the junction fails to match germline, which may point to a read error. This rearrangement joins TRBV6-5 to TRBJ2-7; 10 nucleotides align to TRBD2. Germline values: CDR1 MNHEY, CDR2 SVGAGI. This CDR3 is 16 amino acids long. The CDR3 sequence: CASSSPEREGGYERYF. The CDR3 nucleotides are TGTGCCAGCAGTTCCCCCGAGCGGGAGGGCGGGTACGAGCGGTACTTC.

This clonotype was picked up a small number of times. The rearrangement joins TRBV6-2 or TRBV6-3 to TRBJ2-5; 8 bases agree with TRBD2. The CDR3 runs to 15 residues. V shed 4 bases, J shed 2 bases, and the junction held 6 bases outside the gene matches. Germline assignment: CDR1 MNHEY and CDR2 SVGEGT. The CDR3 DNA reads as TGTGCCAGCAGTTCGACTAGCGTTTATCAAGAGACCCAGTACTTC. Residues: CASSSTSVYQETQYF.

The CDR3 coding sequence is TGCAGTGCTAGAGACGGTCAGGGGAGATCCTACGAGCAGTACTTC. Protein product: CSARDGQGRSYEQYF. The chain employs TRBV20-1 and TRBJ2-7, with D perhaps TRBD1 (6 bases). Deletions cut 0 bases from V and 1 base from J, with 13 bases between. CDR1 is DFQATT, CDR2 SNEGSKA, per germline (reference sequence). The CDR3 is 15 residues long.

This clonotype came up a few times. CDR3 in amino acids: CASSYRLTYEQYF. In nucleotides, the CDR3 is TGTGCCAGCAGTTACCGGCTCACCTACGAGCAGTACTTC. The gene calls are TRBV6-2 or TRBV6-3 and TRBJ2-7; no definite D call. This CDR3 comprises 13 residues. Looked up from germline, CDR1 is MNHEY and CDR2 is SVGEGT. The V and J ends lost 2 bases and 2 bases respectively, with 7 bases between them.